The 27 T cell receptor beta chains reported below all come from one sample, sequenced in a study of T cell responses to AZD1222 COVID-19 vaccine. Produced via immunoSEQ multiplex PCR; TCRdb's table is partial and in-frame only. The table includes about 90,000 clones, around 85% detected once. Sequences were derived from peripheral blood, sampled 28 days after the second AZD1222 dose. These receptor sequences come from an adult who received the AZD1222 COVID-19 vaccine.

The J gene is TRBJ1-4, the V gene TRBV3-1 (or the pseudogene TRBV3-2); maybe TRBD1 (6 bases). Germline assignment: CDR1 LGHDT and CDR2 YNNKEL (reference sequence). This CDR3 has 14 amino acids. Between the trimmed V and J ends, which lost 0 bases and 8 bases, there was a span of 10 bases. In nucleotides, the CDR3 is TGTGCCAGCAGCCAAGACCAGGGGTACGAAAAACTGTTTTTT. This gives the protein CASSQDQGYEKLFF.

The chain carries TRBV5-1 and TRBJ2-5, with 7 bases identical to TRBD1. V lost 3 bases, J lost 2 bases, and 1 base stayed unmatched. CDR3 length: 13 amino acids. Germline V gene sequence: CDR1 SGHRS, CDR2 YFSETQ. The CDR3 sequence: CASSSDRQETQYF. Written as DNA, the CDR3 is TGCGCCAGCAGCTCGGACAGGCAAGAGACCCAGTACTTC. Full variable domain (outside the CDR3, taken from reference TRBV5-1 and TRBJ2-5): KAGVTQTPRYLIKTRGQQVTLSCSPISGHRSVSWYQQTPGQGLQFLFEYFSETQRNKGNFPGRFSGRQFSNSRSEMNVSTLELGDSALYLCASSSDRQETQYFGPGTRLLVL.

This chain's CDR3 is CASSPDRDVYEQYF. CDR3 nucleotides: TGTGCCAGCAGCCCGGACAGGGACGTCTACGAGCAGTACTTC. The genes are TRBV7-2 and TRBJ2-7, with 8 bases matching TRBD1. The length of the CDR3 is 14 residues. V shed 5 bases, J shed 3 bases, and the junction held 6 bases outside the gene matches. Germline loops: CDR1 SGHTA, CDR2 FQGNSA. Drawing the rest from reference TRBV7-2 and TRBJ2-7, the complete variable domain is GAGVSQSPSNKVTEKGKDVELRCDPISGHTALYWYRQSLGQGLEFLIYFQGNSAPDKSGLPSDRFSAERTGGSVSTLTIQRTQQEDSAVYLCASSPDRDVYEQYFGPGTRLTVT.

The chain carries TRBV7-6 and TRBJ1-1, with a possible D match to TRBD1 (5 bases). The germline V and J ends were trimmed by 1 base and 8 bases, with 14 bases remaining between them. CDR3 size: 14 residues. Germline lookup yields CDR1 SGHVS and CDR2 FNYEAQ. The CDR3 DNA follows: TGTGCCAGCAGCTTAGAGGAGTATAGGGGAGAAGCTTTCTTT. Amino acid sequence: CASSLEEYRGEAFF.

V gene TRBV13 combines with J gene TRBJ2-2; the D is unclear. Trimming took off 4 bases at V and 0 bases at J, with 18 bases between the two ends. Germline V gene data show CDR1 as PRHDT and CDR2 as FYEKMQ (reference sequence). CDR3 length equals 18 residues. The CDR3 spells CASSSPYRLDSNTGELFF. The DNA of the CDR3 is TGTGCCAGCAGCTCGCCTTACAGACTCGACTCGAACACCGGGGAGCTGTTTTTT.

The chain recombines TRBV5-5 with TRBJ2-7; possibly TRBD2 for D (7 bases). Trimming left V 4 bases short and J 6 bases short, with 14 bases between. The CDR3 is 13 residues long. Germline V lookup: CDR1 SGHKS, CDR2 YYEKEE (reference sequence). DNA for the CDR3: TGTGCCAGCAGCCGGGAGGCAGGGGCCGAGCAGTACTTC. Translated: CASSREAGAEQYF.

This chain joins TRBV7-9 and TRBJ2-7, with 8 bases matching TRBD1. The V segment lost 5 bases and the J segment 6 bases; nucleotides outside the gene matches: 9. The CDR3 sequence is 14 residues long. Germline CDR1 reads SEHNR; CDR2 reads FQNEAQ (reference sequence). This CDR3 is CASSAGTGFSEQYF. CDR3 DNA sequence: TGTGCCAGCAGCGCCGGGACAGGTTTTTCCGAGCAGTACTTC.

The genes are TRBV5-4 and TRBJ2-1; 7 bases map to TRBD2. CDR3 length equals 15 residues. CDR1 and CDR2 (germline): SGHNT, YYREEE (reference sequence). Trimming removed 0 bases from V and 6 bases from J; junction bases left unmatched: 6. In DNA form, the CDR3 reads TGTGCCAGCAGCTTGGAACGGGAGGTGGGCAATGAGCAGTTCTTC. Translated: CASSLEREVGNEQFF. Supplemented by reference TRBV5-4 and TRBJ2-1, the full variable domain reads ETGVTQSPTHLIKTRGQQVTLRCSSQSGHNTVSWYQQALGQGPQFIFQYYREEENGRGNFPPRFSGLQFPNYSSELNVNALELDDSALYLCASSLEREVGNEQFFGPGTRLTVL.

The J gene is TRBJ1-1, the V gene TRBV7-9; D is ambiguous. Trimming cost V 2 bases and J 1 base, with 5 bases left between them. The V gene's germline CDR1 is SEHNR and CDR2 FQNEAQ (reference sequence). The CDR3 spans 13 residues. The CDR3 reads CASSLLENTEAFF. The CDR3, as DNA: TGTGCCAGCAGCTTATTGGAGAACACTGAAGCTTTCTTT.

The chain employs TRBV27 and TRBJ1-1; D gene ambiguous. Germline CDR1 is MNHEY and CDR2 is SMNVEV (reference sequence). V was clipped by 3 bases and J by 0 bases, with 17 bases between them. CDR3 size: 17 residues. The DNA of the CDR3 is TGTGCCAGCAGTTTCAATATGGTGGGAGCTATGAACACTGAAGCTTTCTTT. Translation gives CASSFNMVGAMNTEAFF.

This clone appeared a single time. The J gene is TRBJ2-1, the V gene TRBV3-1 (or the pseudogene TRBV3-2); either TRBD1 or TRBD2 may fit D (6 bases each). CDR3 length: 16 residues. The ends were cut back, 2 bases at V and 12 bases at J, with 23 bases in the middle. Germline V lookup: CDR1 LGHDT, CDR2 YNNKEL (reference sequence). The CDR3 region is CASSQTGGTSQGRQFF. DNA of the CDR3: TGTGCCAGCAGCCAAACCGGTGGGACTTCTCAGGGGCGGCAGTTCTTC.

The chain is built from TRBV7-9 and TRBJ1-1; D possibly corresponds to TRBD1 (6 bases). Trimming shortened V by 10 bases and J by 3 bases, and 18 bases separated the two germline ends. This CDR3 is built from 14 residues. From germline, CDR1 is SEHNR and CDR2 FQNEAQ (reference sequence). The CDR3 spells CAIRGYYGDTEAFF. Written as DNA, the CDR3 is TGTGCCATCAGGGGTTACTACGGCGACACTGAAGCTTTCTTT.

About this clone: Other DNA sequences within the sample encode an identical CDR3. The rearrangement links TRBV5-1 to TRBJ1-3, with a weak D call TRBD1 (6 bases). In germline, CDR1 is SGHRS, CDR2 YFSETQ. The CDR3 runs to 14 residues. V lost 0 bases and J lost 4, with 8 bases in between. CDR3 in amino acids: CASSLAGVGNTIYF. CDR3 in DNA: TGCGCCAGCAGCTTGGCAGGGGTAGGAAACACCATATATTTT.

This chain connects TRBV27 to TRBJ2-1, with D possibly being TRBD2 (6 bases). CDR3 length: 14 residues. Per the germline V gene, CDR1 is MNHEY and CDR2 is SMNVEV (reference sequence). V gave up 3 bases and J gave up 1 base, with 7 bases separating them. CDR3 in amino acids: CASSFGGSYNEQFF. CDR3 nucleotide sequence: TGTGCCAGCAGTTTTGGGGGGTCCTACAATGAGCAGTTCTTC.

V and J are TRBV2 and TRBJ2-2; no clear D. Trimming removed 7 bases from V and 8 bases from J, with 14 bases in between. The CDR3 is 13 amino acids. Per germline, CDR1 SNHLY and CDR2 FYNNEI. CDR3 nucleotide sequence: TGTGCCAGCACCCGGGCCCGGCCTGGGGAGCTGTTTTTT. Translated, it gives CASTRARPGELFF.

This sequence joins TRBV12-5 and TRBJ1-3; D uncertain. The V and J ends lost 7 bases and 0 bases respectively, with 7 bases between them. CDR1 LGHNT and CDR2 FRNRAP come from the germline V gene. The CDR3 has 13 amino acids. Written as DNA, the CDR3 is TGTGCTAGTGCCTCGAGCTCTGGAAACACCATATATTTT. Amino acid sequence: CASASSSGNTIYF.

This clone was counted once. This chain connects TRBV28 to TRBJ1-5, with D tentatively TRBD1 (5 bases). Trimming took off 7 bases at V and 7 bases at J, with 14 bases between the two ends. This CDR3 region has 13 residues. Germline loops: CDR1 MDHEN, CDR2 SYDVKM. The CDR3 DNA reads TGTGCCAGCAAAGGGGTTCATGGACAGCCCCAGCATTTT. Amino acid sequence: CASKGVHGQPQHF.

The rearrangement links TRBV6-5 to TRBJ2-1; D is ambiguous. Per germline, CDR1 MNHEY and CDR2 SVGAGI. The CDR3 is 15 residues long. Between the trimmed V and J ends, which lost 10 bases and 4 bases, there was a span of 20 bases. The chain's CDR3 is CATGKAIGQYNEQFF. As DNA, the CDR3 is TGTGCCACCGGAAAGGCGATAGGCCAATACAATGAGCAGTTCTTC.

The chain is built from TRBV3-1 (or the pseudogene TRBV3-2) and TRBJ2-3; D possibly corresponds to TRBD2 (6 bases). Germline V CDR1 and CDR2: LGHDT, YNNKEL (reference sequence). This CDR3 has 18 residues. Trimming took 1 base from V and 5 from J, leaving 22 bases between them. In DNA form, the CDR3 reads TGTGCCAGCAGCCAAGGCAACCGAGTCGGGGGAGGTGAAGATACGCAGTATTTT. Amino acids: CASSQGNRVGGGEDTQYF.

The CDR3 is CASSSSGRAYEQYF. In nucleotides, the CDR3 is TGTGCCAGCAGCTCAAGCGGGAGGGCCTACGAGCAGTACTTC. J is TRBJ2-7 and V is TRBV5-6; 10 bases agree with TRBD2. This CDR3 region has 14 residues. V was pared by 3 bases and J by 2 bases, with 2 bases of the junction left unmatched. The V gene's germline CDR1 is SGHDT and CDR2 YYEEEE.

The chain uses TRBV2 and TRBJ1-5; D remains ambiguous. This CDR3 contains 13 residues. V lost 2 bases, J lost 4 bases, and 6 bases lay in between. Germline V gene data show CDR1 as SNHLY and CDR2 as FYNNEI. The CDR3 DNA reads TGTGCCAGCAGTGAACCTATTAATCAGCCCCAGCATTTT. It is translated as CASSEPINQPQHF.

The CDR3: CASSFLTSGAPTRSYNEQFF. CDR3 nucleotide sequence: TGCGCCAGCAGCTTCCTGACTAGCGGGGCACCGACCCGCTCCTACAATGAGCAGTTCTTC. V gene TRBV5-1 combines with J gene TRBJ2-1, with 11 positions matching TRBD2. Germline V gene lookup returns CDR1 SGHRS and CDR2 YFSETQ. The CDR3 has 20 amino acids. V shed 2 bases and J 0 bases; nucleotides not matched to a gene: 13. The variable domain in full, with the rest retrieved from reference TRBV5-1 and TRBJ2-1, is KAGVTQTPRYLIKTRGQQVTLSCSPISGHRSVSWYQQTPGQGLQFLFEYFSETQRNKGNFPGRFSGRQFSNSRSEMNVSTLELGDSALYLCASSFLTSGAPTRSYNEQFFGPGTRLTVL.

The V gene is TRBV24-1, the J gene TRBJ2-2; maybe TRBD2 (6 bases). Germline lookup yields CDR1 KGHDR and CDR2 SFDVKD. This CDR3 comprises 18 residues. The V end lost 5 bases, the J end lost 1 base, and 19 bases lay between the germline ends. For the CDR3, the DNA is TGTGCCACCAGTGGTCCCACAGCCGGGACTCTGAACACCGGGGAGCTGTTTTTT. It yields the protein CATSGPTAGTLNTGELFF.

V usage is TRBV5-1 and J usage is TRBJ2-7; maybe TRBD1 (5 bases). The CDR3 covers 14 residues. CDR1 and CDR2 from the germline V gene are SGHRS and YFSETQ. The germline V and J ends were trimmed by 0 bases and 1 base, with 8 bases remaining between them. The CDR3 DNA is TGCGCCAGCAGCTTGGAAGGGGCATCCTACGAGCAGTACTTC. Protein sequence: CASSLEGASYEQYF.

V is TRBV2 and J is TRBJ1-4; D may be TRBD1 (6 bases). CDR1 is SNHLY and CDR2 is FYNNEI in the germline V gene. The CDR3 has 13 residues. V lost 6 bases and J 5 bases, leaving 10 bases between the germline ends. DNA of the CDR3: TGTGCCAGCAGGTTAGACAGGAATGAAAAACTGTTTTTT. Translating gives CASRLDRNEKLFF.

V is TRBV2 and J is TRBJ1-2, with 8 bases matching TRBD1. The CDR3 is 13 residues long. V was clipped by 6 bases and J by 7 bases; unmatched bases: 7. Germline CDR1 is SNHLY and CDR2 is FYNNEI. CDR3 sequence: CASSAQGEVGYTF. Here the CDR3 DNA reads TGTGCCAGCAGCGCACAGGGGGAGGTTGGCTACACCTTC.

A few counts support this clone. This chain joins TRBV5-1 and TRBJ2-6; D remains ambiguous. There are 18 residues in the CDR3. Trimming removed 0 bases at V and 4 bases at J, with 17 bases between. CDR1 is SGHRS, CDR2 YFSETQ, per germline. CDR3 amino acids: CASSLEVGPVLGANVLTF. CDR3 DNA: TGCGCCAGCAGCTTGGAGGTAGGCCCAGTGTTGGGGGCCAACGTCCTGACTTTC. Supplemented by reference TRBV5-1 and TRBJ2-6, the full variable domain reads KAGVTQTPRYLIKTRGQQVTLSCSPISGHRSVSWYQQTPGQGLQFLFEYFSETQRNKGNFPGRFSGRQFSNSRSEMNVSTLELGDSALYLCASSLEVGPVLGANVLTFGAGSRLTVL.